This T cell receptor (beta chain) was identified during a study of cytomegalovirus exposure and HLA in healthy donors. The V gene's germline CDR1 is MNHNY and CDR2 SVGAGI (reference sequence). The CDR3 totals 14 residues. The ends were cut back, 6 bases at V and 5 bases at J, with 13 bases in the middle. The primer mix had 60 Vbeta and 13 Jbeta primers. The repertoire was sequenced with immunoSEQ multiplex PCR; TCRdb's copy has only in-frame clones and lacks some. This sample yields almost 70,000 clones, of which roughly two thirds are seen a single time; approximately 15% belongs to the top ten. The chain links TRBV6-6 to TRBJ1-4; TRBD1 might be the D (6 bases). Material: PBMCs. The source of this sequence is a male donor in good health and CMV-seropositive. The CDR3 DNA reads TGTGCCAGCAGAGTGACAGGACGAAATGAAAAACTGTTTTTT. Amino acids: CASRVTGRNEKLFF.